This T cell receptor beta chain was recovered during a study of cytomegalovirus exposure and HLA in healthy donors (dated by TCRdb to the late 2010s). General notes on the study: In an earlier analysis of about 560 of the donors, 250 to 350 Gb of sequence data and approximately 120 million unique TCR beta sequences from about 190 million T cells were reported. An early release that covered approximately 600 HLA-typed donors contained approximately 300 gigabases of sequencing data and 85 million to 100 million unique TCR sequences. The genetic ancestry cluster associated with self-reported Caucasian donors included about 84% of the roughly 400 genotyped donors. The study was designed to test whether signatures of past pathogen exposure could be identified by cataloging public T cell receptors. The study profiled the T cell repertoires of under 700 subjects by immunosequencing and related them to cytomegalovirus serostatus. Along with the approximately 650-subject first cohort, a separate validation cohort of 120 different subjects was used. To predict cytomegalovirus infection status, the study brought together high-throughput TCR immunosequencing, statistical association of individual TCRs with disease status, and machine learning. In a later analysis, previously published TCR beta repertoires from several hundred donors were re-analyzed and high-resolution HLA genotyping was added so that TCR occurrence patterns could be studied. Rather than using new phenotypic data, the later analysis identified candidate immune exposures from TCR beta sequences and from how often those sequences occurred across donors. An earlier analysis of some 500 of the donors used high-throughput TCR beta sequencing to judge whether each TCR beta V gene segment behaved as functional or pseudogenic. Donor age, sex, ethnicity and CMV serostatus were collected together with the repertoire data. Genome-wide SNP genotypes for about 65% of the roughly 670 donors were used in a later genetic analysis, which treated that subset as a discovery cohort. All discovery cohort repertoires had been generated using a single sequencing platform. Class I and class II HLA loci were covered by the typing at four-digit resolution. The number of donors typed differed by locus, with roughly 620-630 for A, B, C, DRB1 and DQB1, roughly 520 for DQA1, 600 to 610 for DPA1, and approximately 470 for DPB1. Several DR-DQ haplotypes were handled as single units for association and clustering because linkage in the cohort was strong. Among some 410 genotyped donors of the cohort, an average of approximately 230,000 unique TCR beta nucleotide sequences were sequenced per donor, around 20% of them non-productive.

Overall results and qualifications from the work: For the cohort, immune exposure information was limited to CMV serostatus. Most TCR sequences were seen in very few donors, while some public TCRs were found in many individuals. Because counts were too low, some 16 rarely observed V segments, including chromosome 9 orphons, were excluded from the earlier analysis of some 590 of the donors. A later analysis reported that several top co-occurrence clusters appeared linked to parvovirus B19, influenza, CMV and Epstein-Barr virus. In a later analysis, the rate of TCR association differed among HLA loci, with DRB1 alleles having the most associated TCRs and HLA-C alleles having the fewest. This cohort had only TCR beta chains sequenced, and the lack of alpha or paired-chain data limited which features could be detected. According to the authors, the approach could potentially be generalized to other disease states and immunological phenotypes. A later genetic analysis reported fewer N-insertions in productive TCRs among donors in an Asian-associated ancestry cluster than the roughly 620-donor mean. Roughly uniform sequencing depth across donors was assumed in presence/absence analyses, although this assumption may not hold. A total of fewer than 200 TCR beta chains were listed by the study as associated with cytomegalovirus. In a later analysis, about 16,000 TCR beta sequences were associated with specific HLA alleles at a false discovery rate of 0.05. The sequencing pipeline was judged likely to have produced a cluster of highly shared sequence variants as a technical artifact. In a later analysis, HLA-associated TCR beta chains were found to be more clonally expanded and to have lower generation probabilities than equally common non-associated chains. A later analysis found that most CMV-associated TCR beta chains appeared HLA-restricted, with HLA associations seemingly driven largely by CMV exposure. An earlier analysis of approximately 590 of the donors showed that most TCR beta V segments appeared in productive rearrangements either about 87% or about 30% of the time, which broadly matched IMGT annotations. A further reported finding was that TCR beta sequences accurately predicted the HLA-A and HLA-B alleles for most subjects in the first cohort. Strong co-occurrence of HLA alleles, especially DR and DQ, made assigning TCR associations to individual alleles difficult. Because HLA typing was missing for some donors at each locus, association tests included only the typed subset. Linkage disequilibrium might explain the correlated functional status among segregating V segments, but an unknown experimental factor could not be excluded. In vitro tests confirmed that a few of the cytomegalovirus-associated TCR beta chains recognize cytomegalovirus antigens. The 87-base-pair reads could not distinguish some IMGT-functional V segments, including TRBV6-2 and TRBV6-3, so those segments were excluded. A later genetic analysis associated a missense DCLRE1C variant with V-gene and J-gene trimming of TCR beta chains, and an independent cohort replicated the association. Cytomegalovirus status was reported to be diagnosed by the classifier with high specificity and sensitivity in both the original and validation cohorts.

In total, over 600 healthy bone marrow donors made up the cohort. At the time of sampling, all cohort members were nominally healthy, though unrecorded immune exposures were likely present. The donor was CMV seronegative and was included in the group of under 450 seronegative cohort members. Every donor gave a peripheral blood sample, and the peripheral blood mononuclear cells from that sample were used for TCR beta sequencing. The Qiagen DNeasy Blood Extraction Kit was used to extract genomic DNA from the blood cell samples. The CDR3 measures 17 amino acids from cysteine to phenylalanine. The only DNA kept is the CDR3, 51 bases in frame from the first base. CDR1 and CDR2, per the germline V gene, are MGHRA and YSYEKL. Compared with germline, V lacks 1 base and J lacks 2 bases; bases without a gene match: 9. As for this clone: Its antigen remains unidentified. Within one base of it there is no much larger clone, and no base qualities were kept.

The protocol used for the library was the immunoSEQ multiplex PCR assay. For the multiplex PCR, a mixture combining 60 forward primers for TCR Vbeta segments and 13 reverse primers for TCR Jbeta segments was used. A multiplex PCR assay on genomic DNA amplified the CDR3 region of rearranged TCR beta genes. On the Illumina HiSeq System, the amplified TCR beta libraries were sequenced as 87-base-pair reads. Regarding the original processing steps: A later analysis tallied 75 million to 95 million unique TCR beta chains across the 666 repertoires, and some 12 million of those chains were shared by two or more donors. Raw reads were error-corrected and collapsed into unique sequences with a nearest-neighbor algorithm that merged closely related sequences to remove PCR and sequencing errors. CDR3 sequences were aligned to IMGT reference sequences to assign V, D and J gene segments. For a sequence to be retained, at least a six-nucleotide match to both a V gene segment and a J gene segment was required. A rearrangement was called productive if the CDR3 had no stop codons and remained in frame with V and J, and every other rearrangement was called non-productive. CDR3 was defined according to IMGT convention as the region running from the second conserved V-encoded cysteine to the conserved J-encoded phenylalanine. The earlier analysis of 587 of the donors excluded sequences that lacked an unambiguous match to a single V gene segment. An earlier analysis of around 600 of the donors classified V segments as functional when productive rearrangements were above 56.7% and as segregating when the standard deviation between donors was above 5%. A statistical classification framework was developed to diagnose cytomegalovirus status using the catalog of TCR beta chain sequences. In a later analysis, V and J genes were assigned by comparing TCR nucleotide sequences against IMGT/GENE-DB human TR gene sequences. The TCRdist pipeline was used in a later analysis to assign CDR3 sequences and most-parsimonious VDJ recombination scenarios. A later analysis defined each TCR beta chain by its CDR3 amino acid sequence plus V-gene family, and excluded reads lacking a unique V-gene family. In a later analysis, several hundred highly shared, low-generation-probability nucleotide sequences were removed to address suspected cross-contamination and a sequencing artifact. In a later analysis, a clonal expansion index for each public chain was calculated from normalized within-repertoire ranks of inferred template counts. In a later analysis, generation probabilities were computed using a VDJ recombination model fitted to out-of-frame rearrangements, and the results were checked against IGoR. In a later analysis, TCR-TCR, TCR-HLA and TCR-CMV co-occurrence was scored with hypergeometric tests, and a repertoire-size bias correction was applied to TCR pairs. In a later analysis, false discovery rates were estimated by permuting HLA or CMV assignments 20 times. In a later analysis, co-occurring TCRs were grouped with DBSCAN, and TCRdist sequence similarity was added when clustering was performed within HLA-allele-positive subsets. Repertoires with fewer than 30,000 or more than 120,000 public chains were left out of co-occurrence clustering, as were five repertoires with anomalous nucleotide sharing. TCRdb obtained this table from immuneACCESS and retained in-frame rearrangements with V and J assigned. These tables miss some clones; where compared with another copy, unresolved V genes account for less than half of the shortfall, and the remainder is unexplained. V and J calls and clone size are those listed in that table; D and trimming were worked out from the DNA. The sample table holds roughly 190,000 clones, of which around 79% were seen once. The top ten clonotypes cover 1.6% of the sample.

The chain was built from TRBV4-1 and TRBJ2-3; TRBD2 matches 7 bases in the middle. Sequenced material: PBMCs. The TCR comes from a woman aged 45 to 65 in good health and CMV-seronegative. The sequenced DNA is TGCGCCAGCAGCCAAGGAAATCTAGCGGCACCCACAGATACGCAGTATTTT. Its coded protein is CASSQGNLAAPTDTQYF.